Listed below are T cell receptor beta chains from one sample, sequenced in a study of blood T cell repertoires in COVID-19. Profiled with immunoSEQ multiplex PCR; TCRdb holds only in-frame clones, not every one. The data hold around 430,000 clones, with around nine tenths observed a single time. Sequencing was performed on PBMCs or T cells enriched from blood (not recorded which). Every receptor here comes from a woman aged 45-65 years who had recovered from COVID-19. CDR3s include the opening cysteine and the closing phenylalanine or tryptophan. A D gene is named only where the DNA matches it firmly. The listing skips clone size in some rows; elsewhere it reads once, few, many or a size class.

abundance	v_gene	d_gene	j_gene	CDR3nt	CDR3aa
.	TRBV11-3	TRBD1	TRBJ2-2	TGTGCCAGCAGCCGGGACAGGGGTTTCACCGGGGAGCTGTTTTTT	CASSRDRGFTGELFF
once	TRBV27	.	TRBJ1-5	TGTGCCAGCAGTTTAGGAGACAGCAATCAGCCCCAGCATTTT	CASSLGDSNQPQHF
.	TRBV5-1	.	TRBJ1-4	TGCGCCAGCAGCCGGACAGCCACTAATGAAAAACTGTTTTTT	CASSRTATNEKLFF
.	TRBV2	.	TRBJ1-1	TGTGCCAGCAGTGAAGAGGAGGAAGCTTTCTTT	CASSEEEEAFF
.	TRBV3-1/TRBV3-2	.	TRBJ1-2	TGTGCCAGCAGCCAAGATTGGGCAGGGGAGAACTATGGCTACACCTTC	CASSQDWAGENYGYTF
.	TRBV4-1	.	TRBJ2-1	TGCGCCAGCAGCCAAGAGGGTCCGGACATCTCCTACAATGAGCAGTTCTTC	CASSQEGPDISYNEQFF
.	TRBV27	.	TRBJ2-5	TGTGCCAGCAGTCCCGGGGTCACAGTCGTCCAAGAGACCCAGTACTTC	CASSPGVTVVQETQYF
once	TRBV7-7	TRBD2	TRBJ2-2	TGTGCTAGCAGCTACGGACTAGCGGGTAACACCGGGGAGCTGTTTTTT	CASSYGLAGNTGELFF
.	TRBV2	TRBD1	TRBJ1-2	TGTGCCAGCAGGGGGGACAGGGGACACTACACCTTC	CASRGDRGHYTF
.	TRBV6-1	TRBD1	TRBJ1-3	TGTGCCAGCAGTGACCCGGGACAGTCCTCTGGAAACACCATATATTTT	CASSDPGQSSGNTIYF
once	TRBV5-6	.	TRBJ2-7	TGTGCCAGCAGCCTCTGGCAGGGGAGTTACGAGCAGTACTTC	CASSLWQGSYEQYF
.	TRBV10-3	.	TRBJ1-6	TGTGCCATCTCCGACGGTTCGCAGGTAAGCGGCTATAATTCACCCCTCCACTTT	CAISDGSQVSGYNSPLHF
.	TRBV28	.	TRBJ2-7	TGTGCCAGCAGTTTAACTGGGCGTGGCAGGCTCCACTCCTACGAGCAGTACTTC	CASSLTGRGRLHSYEQYF
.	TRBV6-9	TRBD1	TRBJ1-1	TGTGCCAGCAGTTTGGGACAGCCTAACACTGAAGCTTTCTTT	CASSLGQPNTEAFF
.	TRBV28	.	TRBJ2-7	TGTGCCAGCAGTTTAAACCAGGGCTACGAGCAGTACTTC	CASSLNQGYEQYF
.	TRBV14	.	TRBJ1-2	TGTGCCAGCAGTTTTACACAGGGCCTCTATGGCTACACCTTC	CASSFTQGLYGYTF
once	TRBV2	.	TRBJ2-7	TGTGCCAGCAGAACGGACATCGCGTACGAGCAGTACTTC	CASRTDIAYEQYF
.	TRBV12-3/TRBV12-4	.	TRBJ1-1	TGTGCCAGCAGTTCAGCCGGACAGTATGAAGCTTTCTTT	CASSSAGQYEAFF
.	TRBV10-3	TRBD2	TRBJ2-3	TGTGCCATCAGTGCATTAGCGGGGGGAATTGGTACAGATACGCAGTATTTT	CAISALAGGIGTDTQYF
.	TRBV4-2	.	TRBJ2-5	TGTGCCAGCAGCCAAGATTTAGTTGAGGCAGAGACCCAGTACTTC	CASSQDLVEAETQYF
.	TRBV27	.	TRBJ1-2	TGTGCCAGCAGAACAGGTCTCTCTAACTATGGCTACACCTTC	CASRTGLSNYGYTF
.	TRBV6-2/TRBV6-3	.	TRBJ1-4	TGTGCCAGCAGTTACTCAGGGGCAAGAGAAAAACTGTTTTTT	CASSYSGAREKLFF
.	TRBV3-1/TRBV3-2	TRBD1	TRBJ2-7	TGTGCCAGCAGCCCCGGGACAGGAATTACTATGTACGAGCAGTACTTC	CASSPGTGITMYEQYF
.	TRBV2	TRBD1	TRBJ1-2	TGTGCCAGCAGTGCTTTGGGGACAGGGGGCGCTGATGGCTACACCTTC	CASSALGTGGADGYTF
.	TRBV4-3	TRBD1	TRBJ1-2	TGCGCCAGCAGCCAAGAGCAGGGGGCCATCGCTAACTATGGCTACACCTTC	CASSQEQGAIANYGYTF
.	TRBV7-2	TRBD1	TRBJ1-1	TGTGCCAGCAGCTTGGACAGGGCGAACACTGAAGCTTTCTTT	CASSLDRANTEAFF
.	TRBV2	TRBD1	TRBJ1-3	TGTGCCAGCAGGGCAACAGGGGGTCACACCATATATTTT	CASRATGGHTIYF
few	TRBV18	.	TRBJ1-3	TGTGCCAGCTCCGCCAGGGGCCAGCCGGGAAACACCATATATTTT	CASSARGQPGNTIYF
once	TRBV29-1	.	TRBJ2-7	TGCAGCGTTGTTGGCAGGGTGGCGATCGAGCAGTACTTC	CSVVGRVAIEQYF
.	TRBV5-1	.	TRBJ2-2	TGCGCCAGCAGCCTGAGACAGACGAACACCGGGGAGCTGTTTTTT	CASSLRQTNTGELFF
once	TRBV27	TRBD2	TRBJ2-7	TGTGCCAGCCGGGGGGGCGGGTACGAGCAGTACTTC	CASRGGGYEQYF
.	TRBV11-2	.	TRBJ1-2	TGTGCCAGCAGCAGGGGTATAAACTATGGCTACACCTTC	CASSRGINYGYTF
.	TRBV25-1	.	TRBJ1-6	TGTGCCAGCAGTGCGACAGATAATTCACCCCTCCACTTT	CASSATDNSPLHF
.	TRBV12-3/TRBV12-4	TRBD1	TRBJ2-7	TGTGCCAGCAGCTACGACAGGGTCCAAGAGCAGTACTTC	CASSYDRVQEQYF
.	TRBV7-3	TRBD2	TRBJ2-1	TGTGCCAGCAGCTCCAGACCCGGGGGGTACAATGAGCAGTTCTTC	CASSSRPGGYNEQFF
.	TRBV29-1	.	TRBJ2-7	TGCAGCGTTCTACAGTTCTACGAGCAGTACTTC	CSVLQFYEQYF
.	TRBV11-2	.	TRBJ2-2	TGTGCCAGCAGCTCCCTTACAAGCGATAGCGGGGAGCTGTTTTTT	CASSSLTSDSGELFF
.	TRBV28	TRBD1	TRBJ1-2	TGTGCCAGCAGTTTCTCGACAGGGGGCCTCAATTATGGCTACACCTTC	CASSFSTGGLNYGYTF
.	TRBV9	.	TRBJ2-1	TGTGCCAGCAGCCTAGAATGGAGGGGCCAATACAATGAGCAGTTCTTC	CASSLEWRGQYNEQFF
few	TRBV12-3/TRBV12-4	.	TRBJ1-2	TGTGCCAGCAGTTTAGGTCTCCCCTATGGCTACACCTTC	CASSLGLPYGYTF
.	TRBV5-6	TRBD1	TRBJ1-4	TGTGCCAGCAGCTCCGGGACAGCATCTGAAAAACTGTTTTTT	CASSSGTASEKLFF
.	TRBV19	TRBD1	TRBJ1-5	TGTGCCAGTAGTGGCGTACAGGGGGCAAGCAATCAGCCCCAGCATTTT	CASSGVQGASNQPQHF